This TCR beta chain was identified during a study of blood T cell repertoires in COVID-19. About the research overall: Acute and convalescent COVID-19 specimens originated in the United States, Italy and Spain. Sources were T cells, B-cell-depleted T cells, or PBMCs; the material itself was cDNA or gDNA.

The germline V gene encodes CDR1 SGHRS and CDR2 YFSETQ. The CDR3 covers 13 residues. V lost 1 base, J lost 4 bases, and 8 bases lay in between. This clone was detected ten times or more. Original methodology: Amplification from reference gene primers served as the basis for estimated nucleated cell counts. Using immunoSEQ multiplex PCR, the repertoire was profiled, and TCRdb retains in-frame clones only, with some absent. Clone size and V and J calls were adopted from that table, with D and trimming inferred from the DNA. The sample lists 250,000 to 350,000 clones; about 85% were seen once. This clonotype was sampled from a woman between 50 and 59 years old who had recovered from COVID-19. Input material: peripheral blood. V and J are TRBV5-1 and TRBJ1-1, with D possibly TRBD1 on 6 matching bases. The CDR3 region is CASSLQGFTEAFF. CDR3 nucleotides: TGCGCCAGCAGCTTGCAGGGGTTCACTGAAGCTTTCTTT.